These 2 T cell receptor beta chains were sequenced from one sample in a study of blood T cell repertoires in COVID-19. Assay: immunoSEQ multiplex PCR; the TCRdb copy retains only in-frame clones and omits some. The sample holds fewer than 50,000 clones, roughly 88% seen once. The sample comprised peripheral blood. Receptors originate from a human donor in a cohort sampled during active COVID-19.

The chain carries TRBV4-1 and TRBJ1-2, with D possibly TRBD1 on 6 matching bases. V was shortened by 4 bases and J by 4 bases, with 22 bases between the two germline ends. Germline loops: CDR1 MGHRA, CDR2 YSYEKL. The CDR3 covers 17 residues. The CDR3 nucleotides are TGCGCCAGCAGCCGAGAAGGGATTCGGGGGGACATCTATGGCTACACCTTC. Translated: CASSREGIRGDIYGYTF.

The V gene is TRBV24-1, the J gene TRBJ2-1; D may be TRBD1 (5 bases). This CDR3 is built from 14 residues. Trimming took off 5 bases at V and 7 bases at J, with 14 bases between the two ends. CDR1 and CDR2 from the germline V gene are KGHDR and SFDVKD. The CDR3 nucleotides read TGTGCCACCAGTGCTGAAGGGGCATGGAATGAGCAGTTCTTC. Its protein product is CATSAEGAWNEQFF.